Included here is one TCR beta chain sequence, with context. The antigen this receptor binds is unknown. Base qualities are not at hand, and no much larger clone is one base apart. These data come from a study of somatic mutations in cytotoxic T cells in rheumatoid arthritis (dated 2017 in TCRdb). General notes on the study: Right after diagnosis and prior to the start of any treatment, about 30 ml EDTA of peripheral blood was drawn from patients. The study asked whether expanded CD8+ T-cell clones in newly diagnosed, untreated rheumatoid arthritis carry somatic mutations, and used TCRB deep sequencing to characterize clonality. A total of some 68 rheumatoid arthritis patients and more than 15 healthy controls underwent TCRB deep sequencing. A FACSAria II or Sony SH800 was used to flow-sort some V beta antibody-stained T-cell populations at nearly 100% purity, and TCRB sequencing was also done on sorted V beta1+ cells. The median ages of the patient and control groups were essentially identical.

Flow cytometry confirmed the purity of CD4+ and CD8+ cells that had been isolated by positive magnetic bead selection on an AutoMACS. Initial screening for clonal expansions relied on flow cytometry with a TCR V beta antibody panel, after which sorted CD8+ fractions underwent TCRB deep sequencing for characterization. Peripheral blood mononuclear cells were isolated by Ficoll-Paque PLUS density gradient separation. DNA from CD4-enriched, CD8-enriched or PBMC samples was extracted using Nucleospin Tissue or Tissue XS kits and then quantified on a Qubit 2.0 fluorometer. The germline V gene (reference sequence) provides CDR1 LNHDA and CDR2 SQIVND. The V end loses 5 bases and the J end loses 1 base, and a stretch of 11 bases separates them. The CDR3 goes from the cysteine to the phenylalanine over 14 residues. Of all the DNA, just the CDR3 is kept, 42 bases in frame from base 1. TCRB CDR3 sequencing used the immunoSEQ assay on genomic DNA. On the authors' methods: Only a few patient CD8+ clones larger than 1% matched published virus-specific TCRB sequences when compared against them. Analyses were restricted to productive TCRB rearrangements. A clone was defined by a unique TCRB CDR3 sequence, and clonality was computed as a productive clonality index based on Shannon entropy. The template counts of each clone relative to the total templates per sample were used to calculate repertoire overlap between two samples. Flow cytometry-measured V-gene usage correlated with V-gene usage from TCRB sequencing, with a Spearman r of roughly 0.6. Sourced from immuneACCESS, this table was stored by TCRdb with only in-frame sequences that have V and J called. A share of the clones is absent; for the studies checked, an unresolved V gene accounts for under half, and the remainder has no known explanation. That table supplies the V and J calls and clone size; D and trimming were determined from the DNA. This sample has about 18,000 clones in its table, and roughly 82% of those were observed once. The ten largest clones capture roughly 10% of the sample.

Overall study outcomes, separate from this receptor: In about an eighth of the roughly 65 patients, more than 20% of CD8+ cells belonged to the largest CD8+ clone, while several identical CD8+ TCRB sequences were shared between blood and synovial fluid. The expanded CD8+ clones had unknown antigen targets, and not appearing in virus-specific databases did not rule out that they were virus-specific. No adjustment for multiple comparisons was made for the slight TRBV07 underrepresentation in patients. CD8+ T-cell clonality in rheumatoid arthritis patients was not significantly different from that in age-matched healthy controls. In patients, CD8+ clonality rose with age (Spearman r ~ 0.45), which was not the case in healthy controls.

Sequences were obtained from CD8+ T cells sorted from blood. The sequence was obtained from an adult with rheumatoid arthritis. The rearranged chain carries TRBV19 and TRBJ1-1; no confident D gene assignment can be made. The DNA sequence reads TGTGCCAGTAGTCCGACCACAGAGAACACTGAAGCTTTCTTT. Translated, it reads CASSPTTENTEAFF.